The clone carrying this TCR beta chain was seen a few times. The antigen is undetermined. These data are taken from a study of blood T cells in healthy people across ages. Overall study findings and caveats: Leaving the PBMCs unsorted stopped any conclusive comparison of naive versus antigen-experienced cells. Diversity figures based on one million T cells were deemed too low. The percentage of naive T cells correlated strongly with TCR beta diversity. The recorded TCR beta diversity per million T cells decreased in a roughly linear manner with age.

A sample-barcoded 5' primer and a J-beta primer mix were used in a second PCR of about 7 to 11 cycles. From the 5' RACE reads, TCRdb called clonotypes with MiXCR, one entry per CDR3 protein. The sample lists 700,000 or so distinct CDR3 sequences, about 20% occurring once. V was trimmed by 3 bases and J by 6 bases, leaving 12 bases between them. The CDR3 runs to 13 residues. Germline V gene data show CDR1 as LGHDT and CDR2 as YNNKEL (reference sequence). Source material: blood. This sequence was found in a man in his sixties or seventies in good health. The chain employs TRBV3-1 and TRBJ2-7; no clear D gene. Written as DNA, the CDR3 is TGTGCCAGCAGCCATGATCCGTGGAGCGAGCAGTACTTC. This encodes CASSHDPWSEQYF.